One sample yielded the 14 T cell receptor beta chains listed below, sequenced in a study of radiotherapy plus CTLA-4 blockade in lung cancer. Some clones are missing from TCRdb's copy, which holds only in-frame ones; the method was immunoSEQ multiplex PCR. Found here are some 110,000 clones, around 90% of them singletons; the top ten hold about 7%. This specimen consisted of peripheral blood, obtained from a patient treated with radiotherapy plus ipilimumab. These TCRs come from a human donor with non-small cell lung cancer that progressed on radiotherapy plus ipilimumab.

The chain is built from TRBV19 and TRBJ2-1, with D tentatively TRBD1 (5 bases). Germline-derived CDR1 and CDR2 are LNHDA and SQIVND (reference sequence). The V and J ends lost 0 bases and 5 bases respectively, with 17 bases between them. The CDR3 spans 17 residues. This CDR3 reads CASSIDKWAGYHNEQFF. CDR3 DNA: TGTGCCAGTAGTATAGACAAGTGGGCAGGGTACCACAATGAGCAGTTCTTC.

The V call is TRBV7-2, the J call TRBJ2-5; D might be TRBD1 (5 bases). V lost 1 base, J lost 5 bases, and 14 bases lay in between. CDR3 length: 15 residues. Germline values: CDR1 SGHTA, CDR2 FQGNSA. The CDR3 region is CASSLEIQGAETQYF. CDR3 sequence (DNA): TGTGCCAGCAGCTTAGAGATCCAAGGGGCGGAGACCCAGTACTTC.

The chain carries TRBV21-1 and TRBJ1-1; the table's D call, TRBD1, has no DNA check behind it. TRBV21-1 is a listed pseudogene. The CDR3 runs 12 residues. The chain's CDR3 is CASSAAQVEAFF. In DNA form, the CDR3 reads TGTGCCAGCAGCGCTGCACAGGTTGAAGCTTTCTTT.

The chain employs TRBV5-1 and TRBJ1-1; no definite D call. Germline CDR1 and CDR2: SGHRS and YFSETQ. This CDR3 spans 14 amino acids. V was clipped by 4 bases and J by 0 bases, with 10 bases between them. CDR3 in amino acids: CASSPFSMNTEAFF. CDR3 sequence (DNA): TGCGCCAGCAGCCCTTTTAGCATGAACACTGAAGCTTTCTTT.

J is TRBJ1-1 and V is TRBV30; TRBD1 is a possible D gene (5 bases). The CDR3 is made up of 13 amino acids. V shed 2 bases and J shed 3 bases, with 10 bases lying between them. CDR1 GTSNPN and CDR2 SVGIG come from the germline V gene (reference sequence). The CDR3 nucleotides read TGTGCCTGGAGTCCCCGAGGGGACACTGAAGCTTTCTTT. This codes for CAWSPRGDTEAFF. The whole variable domain, remainder taken from reference TRBV30 and TRBJ1-1, is SQTIHQWPATLVQPVGSPLSLECTVEGTSNPNLYWYRQAAGRGLQLLFYSVGIGQISSEVPQNLSASRPQDRQFILSSKKLLLSDSGFYLCAWSPRGDTEAFFGQGTRLTVV.

The V and J genes are TRBV15 and TRBJ2-7; TRBD1 might be the D (6 bases). The CDR3 consists of 14 residues. Trimming removed 3 bases at V and 6 bases at J, with 15 bases between. Germline V gene lookup returns CDR1 LNHNV and CDR2 YYDKDF (reference sequence). CDR3 nucleotide sequence: TGTGCCACCAGCAGGGCAGGGGATCCCGCCGAGCAGTACTTC. It yields the protein CATSRAGDPAEQYF.

V and J are TRBV9 and TRBJ2-5; 13 nucleotides agree with TRBD2. This CDR3 region has 15 residues. CDR1 is SGDLS, CDR2 YYNGEE, per germline. With 1 base clipped from V and 11 bases from J, the junction kept 8 bases outside the gene matches. The CDR3 protein is CASSVSGLAGEGQYF. The DNA for the CDR3 is TGTGCCAGCAGCGTATCAGGACTAGCGGGAGAGGGGCAGTACTTC.

This clone has only one observation. The chain joins TRBV30 to TRBJ1-1; no clear D. Germline V gene data show CDR1 as GTSNPN and CDR2 as SVGIG (reference sequence). V lost 3 bases to trimming and J lost 2 bases, with 4 bases between them. The CDR3 has 11 residues. As DNA, the CDR3 is TGTGCCTGGAGAGATAACACTGAAGCTTTCTTT. This codes for CAWRDNTEAFF.

V gene TRBV12-5 combines with J gene TRBJ2-7; D uncertain. Deletions cut 2 bases from V and 6 bases from J, with 17 bases between. This CDR3 has 15 residues. Germline lookup yields CDR1 LGHNT and CDR2 FRNRAP. The CDR3 sequence: CASGLSGPFGVEQYF. The CDR3 bases are TGTGCTAGTGGTTTGTCCGGACCTTTTGGTGTCGAGCAGTACTTC.

The CDR3 nucleotides read TGTGCCAGCAGCTGGGAGACAGGGGGTGAAGATACTGAAGCTTTCTTT. It yields the protein CASSWETGGEDTEAFF. J is TRBJ1-1 and V is TRBV7-9, with 9 bases aligning to TRBD1. V dropped 4 bases and J dropped 5; count of bases not matched to a gene: 11. Per germline, CDR1 SEHNR and CDR2 FQNEAQ (reference sequence). This CDR3 is built from 16 residues.

The rearrangement joins TRBV11-2 to TRBJ2-5; 9 nucleotides match TRBD2. The J call is in doubt because the DNA end fits TRBJ2-7 better. The CDR3 sequence is 16 residues long. Germline V gene data show CDR1 as SGHAT and CDR2 as FQNNGV. Here the CDR3 reads CASSLAPSGRTYEQYF. The CDR3 region has the DNA TGTGCCAGCAGCTTAGCGCCGAGCGGGAGGACCTACGAGCAGTACTTC.

This chain uses TRBV11-2 with TRBJ2-7; 9 nucleotides match TRBD1. Germline loops: CDR1 SGHAT, CDR2 FQNNGV. CDR3 length: 13 amino acids. Trimming at V came to 5 bases and at J to 5 bases, leaving 4 bases not matched to a gene. The CDR3 bases are TGTGCCAGCAGCCGGGACAGGGTTAACGAGCAGTACTTC. Protein: CASSRDRVNEQYF.

The chain joins TRBV7-8 to TRBJ2-1, with 8 bases fitting TRBD2. Looked up from germline, CDR1 is SGHVS and CDR2 is FQNEAQ. The CDR3 loop spans 15 amino acids. V was pared by 5 bases and J by 8 bases, with 11 bases of the junction left unmatched. This chain's CDR3 is CASSPTAGVWDEQFF. The CDR3 DNA reads TGTGCCAGCAGCCCCACAGCGGGAGTGTGGGATGAGCAGTTCTTC.

J is TRBJ1-5 and V is TRBV6-1, with a tentative D call TRBD1 (6 bases). This CDR3 spans 16 amino acids. Germline V CDR1 and CDR2: MNHNS, SASEGT. With 4 bases removed from V and 1 base from J, the gap between germline ends came to 14 bases. CDR3 coding DNA: TGTGCCAGCAGTGCCGGGGGGGGCCAGAGCAATCAGCCCCAGCATTTT. It yields the protein CASSAGGGQSNQPQHF.